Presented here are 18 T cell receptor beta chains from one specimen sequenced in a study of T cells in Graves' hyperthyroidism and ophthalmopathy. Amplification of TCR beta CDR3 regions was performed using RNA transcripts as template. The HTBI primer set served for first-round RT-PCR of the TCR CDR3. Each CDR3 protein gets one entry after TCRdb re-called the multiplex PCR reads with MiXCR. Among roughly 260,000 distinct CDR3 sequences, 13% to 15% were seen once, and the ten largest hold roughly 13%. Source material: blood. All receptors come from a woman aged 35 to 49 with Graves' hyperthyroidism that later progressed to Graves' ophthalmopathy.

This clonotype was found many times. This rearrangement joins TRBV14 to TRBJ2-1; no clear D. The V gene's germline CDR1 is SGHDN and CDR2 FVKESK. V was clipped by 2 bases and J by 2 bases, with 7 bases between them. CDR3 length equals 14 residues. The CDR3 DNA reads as TGTGCCAGCAGCCAACGGGTGGCCTACAATGAGCAGTTCTTC. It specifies CASSQRVAYNEQFF.

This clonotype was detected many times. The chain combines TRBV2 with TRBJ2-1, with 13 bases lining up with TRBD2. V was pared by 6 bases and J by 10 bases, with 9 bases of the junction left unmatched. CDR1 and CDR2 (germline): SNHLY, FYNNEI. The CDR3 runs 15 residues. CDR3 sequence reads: CASRAPGLAGWEQFF. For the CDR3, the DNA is TGTGCCAGCAGGGCACCGGGACTAGCGGGATGGGAGCAGTTCTTC.

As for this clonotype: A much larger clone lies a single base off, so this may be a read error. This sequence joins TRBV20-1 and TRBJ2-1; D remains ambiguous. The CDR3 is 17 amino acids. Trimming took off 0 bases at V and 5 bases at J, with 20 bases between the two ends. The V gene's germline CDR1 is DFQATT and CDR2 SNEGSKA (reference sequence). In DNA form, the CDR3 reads TGCAGTGCTAGAGAAACCCAATTTCGAGTGTCCGACAATGAGCAGTTCTTC. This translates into CSARETQFRVSDNEQFF.

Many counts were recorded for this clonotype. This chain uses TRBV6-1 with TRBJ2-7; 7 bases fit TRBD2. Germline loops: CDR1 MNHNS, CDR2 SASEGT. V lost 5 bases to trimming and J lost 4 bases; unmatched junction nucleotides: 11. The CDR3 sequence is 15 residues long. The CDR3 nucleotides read TGTGCCAGCAGTTCCCAAGCGGGAATGGTTTACGAGCAGTACTTC. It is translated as CASSSQAGMVYEQYF.

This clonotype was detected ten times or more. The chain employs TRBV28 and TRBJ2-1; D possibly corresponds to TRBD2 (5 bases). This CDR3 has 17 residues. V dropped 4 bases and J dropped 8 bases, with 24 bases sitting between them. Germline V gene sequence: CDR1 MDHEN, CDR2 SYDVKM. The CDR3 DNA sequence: TGTGCCAGCAGTTCCCGGAGGCTAGCCACTTTCGGCGATGAGCAGTTCTTC. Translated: CASSSRRLATFGDEQFF.

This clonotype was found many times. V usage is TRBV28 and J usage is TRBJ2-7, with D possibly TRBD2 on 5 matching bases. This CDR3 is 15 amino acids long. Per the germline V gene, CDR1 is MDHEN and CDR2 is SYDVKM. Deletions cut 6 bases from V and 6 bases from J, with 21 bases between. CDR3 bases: TGTGCCAGCAGCTTCCACGCCAGCCCGGACTGCGAGCAGTACTTC. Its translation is CASSFHASPDCEQYF.

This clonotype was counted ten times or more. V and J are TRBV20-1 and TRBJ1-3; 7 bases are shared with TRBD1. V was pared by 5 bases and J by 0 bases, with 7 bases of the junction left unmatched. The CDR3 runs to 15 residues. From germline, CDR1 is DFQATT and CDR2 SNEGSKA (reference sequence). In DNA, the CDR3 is TGCAGTGCTGTCGGGGACAGACTCTCTGGAAACACCATATATTTT. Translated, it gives CSAVGDRLSGNTIYF.

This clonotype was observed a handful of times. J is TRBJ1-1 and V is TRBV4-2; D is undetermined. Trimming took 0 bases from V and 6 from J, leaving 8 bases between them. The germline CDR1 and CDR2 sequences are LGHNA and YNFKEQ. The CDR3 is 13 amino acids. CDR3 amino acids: CASSQDHFAEAFF. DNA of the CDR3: TGTGCCAGCAGCCAAGATCATTTCGCTGAAGCTTTCTTT.

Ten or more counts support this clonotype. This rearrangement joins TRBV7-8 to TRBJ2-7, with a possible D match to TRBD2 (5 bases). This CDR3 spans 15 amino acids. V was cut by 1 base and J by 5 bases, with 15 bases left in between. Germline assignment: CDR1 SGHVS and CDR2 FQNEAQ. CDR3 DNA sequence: TGTGCCAGCAGCTTAGTTCGGGGAGACGTTCACGAGCAGTACTTC. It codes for CASSLVRGDVHEQYF. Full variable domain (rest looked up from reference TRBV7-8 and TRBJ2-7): GAGVSQSPRYKVAKRGQDVALRCDPISGHVSLFWYQQALGQGPEFLTYFQNEAQLDKSGLPSDRFFAERPEGSVSTLKIQRTQQEDSAVYLCASSLVRGDVHEQYFGPGTRLTVT.

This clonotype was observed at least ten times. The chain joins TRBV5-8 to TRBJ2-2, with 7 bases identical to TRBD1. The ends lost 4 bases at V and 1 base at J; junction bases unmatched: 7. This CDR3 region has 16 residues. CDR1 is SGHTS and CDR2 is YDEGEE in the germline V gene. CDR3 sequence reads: CASSESGTVNTGELFF. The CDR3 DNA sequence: TGTGCCAGCAGCGAGTCCGGGACAGTGAACACCGGGGAGCTGTTTTTT.

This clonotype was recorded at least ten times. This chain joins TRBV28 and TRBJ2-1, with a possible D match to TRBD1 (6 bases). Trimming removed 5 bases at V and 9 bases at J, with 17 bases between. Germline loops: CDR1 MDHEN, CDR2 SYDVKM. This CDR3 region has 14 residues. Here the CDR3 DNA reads TGTGCCAGCAGTAAAGAGGGGACATCCCGTGAGCAGTTCTTC. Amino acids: CASSKEGTSREQFF.

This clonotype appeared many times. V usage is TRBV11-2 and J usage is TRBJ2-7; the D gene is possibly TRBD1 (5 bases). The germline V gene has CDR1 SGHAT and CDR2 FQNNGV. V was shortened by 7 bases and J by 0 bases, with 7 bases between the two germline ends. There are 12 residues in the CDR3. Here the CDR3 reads CASTGISYEQYF. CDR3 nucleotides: TGTGCCAGCACAGGGATCTCCTACGAGCAGTACTTC.

CDR3 loop: CASSSPRDGASTDTQYF. The CDR3 DNA reads as TGTGCCAGCAGCTCCCCCCGGGACGGTGCTAGCACAGATACGCAGTATTTT. This chain links TRBV11-2 with TRBJ2-3; D could derive from TRBD1 or TRBD2 (5 bases each). Looked up from germline, CDR1 is SGHAT and CDR2 is FQNNGV. The CDR3 spans 17 residues. V shed 4 bases and J shed 0 bases, with 17 bases lying between them. Complete variable domain (other parts from reference TRBV11-2 and TRBJ2-3): EAGVAQSPRYKIIEKRQSVAFWCNPISGHATLYWYQQILGQGPKLLIQFQNNGVVDDSQLPKDRFSAERLKGVDSTLKIQPAKLEDSAVYLCASSSPRDGASTDTQYFGPGTRLTVL.

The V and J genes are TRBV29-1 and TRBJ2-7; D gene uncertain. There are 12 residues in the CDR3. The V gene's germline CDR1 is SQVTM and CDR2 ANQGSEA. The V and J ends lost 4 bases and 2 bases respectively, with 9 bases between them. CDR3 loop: CSVGSATYEQYF. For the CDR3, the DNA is TGCAGCGTTGGGTCAGCGACCTACGAGCAGTACTTC.

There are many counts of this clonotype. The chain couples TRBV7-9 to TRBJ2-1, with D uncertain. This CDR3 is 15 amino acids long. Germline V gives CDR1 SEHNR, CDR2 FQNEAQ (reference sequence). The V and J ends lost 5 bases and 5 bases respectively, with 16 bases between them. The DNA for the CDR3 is TGTGCCAGCAGCACAAACCTCGGTCCCGACAATGAGCAGTTCTTC. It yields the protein CASSTNLGPDNEQFF. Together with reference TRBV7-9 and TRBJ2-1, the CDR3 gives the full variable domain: DTGVSQNPRHKITKRGQNVTFRCDPISEHNRLYWYRQTLGQGPEFLTYFQNEAQLEKSRLLSDRFSAERPKGSFSTLEIQRTEQGDSAMYLCASSTNLGPDNEQFFGPGTRLTVL.

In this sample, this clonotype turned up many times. The CDR3 loop is CASVINRGRAANEQFF. DNA of the CDR3: TGTGCCAGCGTGATTAATCGCGGGAGGGCCGCCAATGAGCAGTTCTTC. The chain links TRBV11-2 to TRBJ2-1, with TRBD2 identical over 9 bases. The CDR3 consists of 16 residues. The J segment lost 6 bases and the V segment lost 8 bases, leaving 14 bases of the junction unmatched. The V gene's germline CDR1 is SGHAT and CDR2 FQNNGV.

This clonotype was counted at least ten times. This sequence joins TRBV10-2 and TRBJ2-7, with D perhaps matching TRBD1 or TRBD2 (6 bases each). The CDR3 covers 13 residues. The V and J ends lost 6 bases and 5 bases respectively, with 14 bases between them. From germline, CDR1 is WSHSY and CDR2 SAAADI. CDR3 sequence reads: CASRGAGLNEQYF. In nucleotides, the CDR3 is TGCGCCAGCAGGGGGGCGGGGCTCAACGAGCAGTACTTC.

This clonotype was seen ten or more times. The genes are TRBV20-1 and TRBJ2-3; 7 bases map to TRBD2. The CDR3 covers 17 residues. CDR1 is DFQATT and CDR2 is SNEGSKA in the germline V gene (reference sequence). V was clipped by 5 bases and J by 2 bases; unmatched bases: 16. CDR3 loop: CSAATTSLAELTDTQYF. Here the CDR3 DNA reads TGCAGTGCTGCAACCACCAGCCTAGCGGAACTCACAGATACGCAGTATTTT.